This T cell receptor (beta chain) emerged from a study of Tregs in tolerant kidney transplant recipients. Profiling relied on immunoSEQ multiplex PCR, and the TCRdb table lists in-frame clones only, not all of them. The table lists 80,000 or so clones, roughly nine tenths of them singletons. Related graft donors supplied nonmyeloablative bone marrow transplants, and mixed chimerism was transient. Trimming stripped 1 base from V and 1 base from J, with 23 bases between. Germline assignment: CDR1 SGHRS and CDR2 YFSETQ. The CDR3 consists of 20 residues. This receptor was obtained from a human patient who received a combined kidney and bone marrow transplant. Some T cells here may be from the graft donor. The specimen comprised CD4+ T cells from blood (PBMCs), sampled 24 months after the transplant. The genes are TRBV5-1 and TRBJ2-2; possible D gene TRBD1, 6 bases. CDR3 protein: CASSLQGPSRGVGNTGELFF. Here the CDR3 DNA reads TGCGCCAGCAGCTTGCAGGGGCCCAGTCGTGGGGTAGGGAACACCGGGGAGCTGTTTTTT. Supplemented by reference TRBV5-1 and TRBJ2-2, the full variable domain reads KAGVTQTPRYLIKTRGQQVTLSCSPISGHRSVSWYQQTPGQGLQFLFEYFSETQRNKGNFPGRFSGRQFSNSRSEMNVSTLELGDSALYLCASSLQGPSRGVGNTGELFFGEGSRLTVL.